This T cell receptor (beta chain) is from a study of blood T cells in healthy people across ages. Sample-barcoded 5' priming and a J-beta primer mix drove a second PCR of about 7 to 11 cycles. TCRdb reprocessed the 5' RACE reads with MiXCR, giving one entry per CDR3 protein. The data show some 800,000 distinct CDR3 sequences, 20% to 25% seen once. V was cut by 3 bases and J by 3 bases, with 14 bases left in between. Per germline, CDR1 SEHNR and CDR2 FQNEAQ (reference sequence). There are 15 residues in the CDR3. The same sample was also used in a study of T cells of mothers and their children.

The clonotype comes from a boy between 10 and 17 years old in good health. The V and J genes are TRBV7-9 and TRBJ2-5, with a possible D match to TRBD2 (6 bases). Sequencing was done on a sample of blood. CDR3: CASSFGTSPKETQYF. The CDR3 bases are TGTGCCAGCAGCTTTGGAACTAGCCCGAAAGAGACCCAGTACTTC.